Listed below are T cell receptor beta chains from one sample, sequenced in a study of Ad26.COV2.S vaccination and SARS-CoV-2 variants. The repertoire was sequenced with immunoSEQ multiplex PCR; TCRdb's copy has only in-frame clones and lacks some. The sample lists 300,000 to 350,000 clones; roughly nine tenths were seen once. This specimen consisted of peripheral blood, obtained in a trial of Ad26.COV2.S vaccine versus placebo. The origin of the receptors is a person between 18 and 60 years old who received the Ad26.COV2.S COVID-19 vaccine or a placebo. CDR3s include the opening cysteine and the closing phenylalanine or tryptophan. The order of the fields is J gene, clone size, V gene, D gene, CDR3 length, CDR3 protein, CDR3 DNA. D genes are given only for firm matches. Size is stated for part of the rows, as once, few or many counts, or as a class when the clone is expanded.

TRBJ2-3 . TRBV18 TRBD2 15 CASRQGTSRSDTQYF TGTGCCAGCCGTCAGGGGACTAGCCGTTCAGATACGCAGTATTTT
TRBJ1-6 . TRBV6-6 . 14 CASSLWQGNSPLHF TGTGCCAGCAGTTTATGGCAGGGAAATTCACCCCTCCACTTT
TRBJ2-1 . TRBV11-3 . 14 CASSLDTGRYEQFF TGTGCCAGCAGCTTAGATACTGGGCGATATGAGCAGTTCTTC
TRBJ2-3 . TRBV3-1/TRBV3-2 . 18 CASSQDGSGRINTDTQYF TGTGCCAGCAGCCAAGACGGCAGCGGGCGAATAAACACAGATACGCAGTATTTT
TRBJ1-1 . TRBV25-1 . 15 CASSELARGNTEAFF TGTGCCAGCAGTGAATTGGCCAGGGGGAACACTGAAGCTTTCTTT
TRBJ2-2 . TRBV7-2 TRBD2 16 CASSLKGGRGTGELFF TGTGCCAGCAGCTTAAAAGGCGGGAGAGGAACCGGGGAGCTGTTTTTT
TRBJ1-2 . TRBV28 . 12 CASRPRAYGYTF TGTGCCAGCAGGCCCAGGGCCTATGGCTACACCTTC
TRBJ1-2 few TRBV10-3 . 12 CAISESPYGYTF TGTGCCATCAGTGAGTCACCCTATGGCTACACCTTC
TRBJ2-1 . TRBV21-1 . 11 CASTLWGFPFF TGTGCCAGCACCCTATGGGGTTTCCCGTTCTTC
TRBJ2-2 . TRBV6-5 . 15 CASRLTRENTGELFF TGTGCCAGCAGGTTGACTAGAGAGAACACCGGGGAGCTGTTTTTT
TRBJ2-3 . TRBV11-3 TRBD2 15 CASRLGGEGADTQYF TGTGCCAGCAGACTCGGTGGGGAGGGCGCGGATACGCAGTATTTT
TRBJ2-1 . TRBV18 TRBD2 17 CASSPPGGAGGGNEQFF TGTGCCAGCTCACCACCCGGCGGGGCGGGAGGAGGGAATGAGCAGTTCTTC
TRBJ1-1 . TRBV15 TRBD1 14 CATSRTGKNTEAFF TGTGCCACCAGCAGGACAGGGAAGAACACTGAAGCTTTCTTT
TRBJ1-3 . TRBV7-2 . 15 CASSSLGGYGNTIYF TGTGCCAGCAGCTCACTAGGGGGTTATGGAAACACCATATATTTT
TRBJ2-3 . TRBV10-3 . 11 CASTSTDTQYF TGTGCCTCCACAAGCACAGATACGCAGTATTTT
TRBJ1-2 . TRBV3-1/TRBV3-2 . 14 CAGKSAAANYGYTF TGTGCCGGAAAAAGTGCAGCAGCTAACTATGGCTACACCTTC
TRBJ2-7 . TRBV7-9 . 12 CASSSGAVSESF TGTGCCAGCAGCTCAGGGGCCGTTAGTGAGAGCTTC
TRBJ2-1 . TRBV10-3 . 14 CAISERGSPGEQFF TGTGCCATCAGTGAGAGGGGGTCCCCGGGTGAGCAGTTCTTC
TRBJ1-2 . TRBV6-5 TRBD1 15 CASSYGDRAYYGYTF TGTGCCAGCAGTTATGGGGACAGAGCTTACTATGGCTACACCTTC
TRBJ2-2 once TRBV7-9 . 12 CASSLGPGELFF TGTGCCAGCAGCTTAGGGCCCGGGGAGCTGTTTTTT
TRBJ2-1 . TRBV3-1/TRBV3-2 TRBD1 12 CASRGTGVEQFF TGTGCCAGCAGGGGCACAGGGGTTGAGCAGTTCTTC
TRBJ2-1 . TRBV5-1 . 11 CASRQDNEQFF TGCGCCAGCAGACAGGACAATGAGCAGTTCTTC
TRBJ2-3 . TRBV6-1 TRBD1 15 CASSESGGLTDTQYF TGTGCCAGCAGTGAATCAGGGGGCCTCACAGATACGCAGTATTTT
TRBJ2-5 . TRBV28 . 11 CASSYFGTQYF TGTGCCAGCAGTTATTTCGGGACCCAGTACTTC
TRBJ1-2 . TRBV10-3 . 13 CAITVSPEDGYTF TGTGCCATCACCGTCTCCCCGGAGGATGGCTACACCTTC
TRBJ2-2 . TRBV6-4 . 17 CASSDQLWGANTGELFF TGTGCCAGCAGTGATCAATTATGGGGCGCGAACACCGGGGAGCTGTTTTTT
TRBJ2-6 . TRBV27 . 14 CASSLSAGANVLTF TGTGCCAGCAGTTTAAGTGCTGGGGCCAACGTCCTGACTTTC
TRBJ1-1 few TRBV6-1 . 18 CASSEYYRVYDIGTEAFF TGTGCCAGCAGTGAATATTACAGGGTTTATGACATTGGCACTGAAGCTTTCTTT
TRBJ1-2 . TRBV4-1 TRBD1 15 CASNQGQGKFYGYTF TGCGCCAGCAACCAGGGACAGGGAAAATTTTATGGCTACACCTTC
TRBJ2-3 once TRBV18 . 13 CASSPGVPDTQYF TGTGCCAGCTCACCGGGGGTCCCAGATACGCAGTATTTT
TRBJ1-3 . TRBV28 . 15 CASSSPMKKGNTIYF TGTGCCAGCAGCTCTCCGATGAAAAAGGGAAACACCATATATTTT
TRBJ1-2 . TRBV5-8 . 13 CASSLTGTYGYTF TGTGCCAGCAGCTTGACAGGGACCTATGGCTACACCTTC
TRBJ1-1 . TRBV6-6 . 15 CASSFRAKANTEAFF TGTGCCAGCAGTTTCAGGGCCAAAGCGAACACTGAAGCTTTCTTT
TRBJ2-1 . TRBV28 . 13 CASSLLTPREQFF TGTGCCAGCAGTTTATTAACTCCACGAGAGCAGTTCTTC
TRBJ1-1 once TRBV5-6 TRBD1 15 CASSFPGQGFVEAFF TGTGCCAGCAGCTTTCCGGGACAGGGATTCGTTGAAGCTTTCTTT